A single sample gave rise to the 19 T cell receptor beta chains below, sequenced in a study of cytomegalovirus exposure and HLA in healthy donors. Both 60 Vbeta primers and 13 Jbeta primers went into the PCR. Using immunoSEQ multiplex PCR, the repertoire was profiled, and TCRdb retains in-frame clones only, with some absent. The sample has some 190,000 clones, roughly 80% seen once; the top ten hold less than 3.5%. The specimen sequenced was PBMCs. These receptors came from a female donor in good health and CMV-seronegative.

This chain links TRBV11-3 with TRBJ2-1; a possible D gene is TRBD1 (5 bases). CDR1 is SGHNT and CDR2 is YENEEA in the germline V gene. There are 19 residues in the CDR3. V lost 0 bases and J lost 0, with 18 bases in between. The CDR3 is CASSLEGQGYRSSYNEQFF. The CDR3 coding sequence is TGTGCCAGCAGCTTAGAAGGCCAGGGCTACCGGAGCTCCTACAATGAGCAGTTCTTC.

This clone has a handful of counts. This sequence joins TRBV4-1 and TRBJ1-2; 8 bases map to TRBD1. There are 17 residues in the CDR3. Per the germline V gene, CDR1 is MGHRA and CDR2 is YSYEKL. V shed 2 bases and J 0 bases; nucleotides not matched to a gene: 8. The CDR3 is CASSQRGRGPANYGYTF. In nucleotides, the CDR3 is TGCGCCAGCAGCCAACGGGGCAGGGGGCCCGCTAACTATGGCTACACCTTC.

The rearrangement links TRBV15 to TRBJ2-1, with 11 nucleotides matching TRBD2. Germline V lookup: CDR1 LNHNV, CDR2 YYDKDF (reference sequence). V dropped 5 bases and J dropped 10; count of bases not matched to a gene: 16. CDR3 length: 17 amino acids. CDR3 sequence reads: CATSRGASGGSQGEQFF. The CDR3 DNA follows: TGTGCCACCAGCCGAGGGGCTAGCGGGGGGTCCCAGGGGGAGCAGTTCTTC.

The CDR3 region is CAIIGLAFTYEQYF. The CDR3 DNA sequence: TGTGCCATCATTGGACTAGCGTTCACCTACGAGCAGTACTTC. The chain is built from TRBV10-3 and TRBJ2-7; 9 nucleotides line up with TRBD2. The V and J ends lost 7 bases and 2 bases, in that order; junction bases with no gene match: 6. The V gene's germline CDR1 is ENHRY and CDR2 SYGVKD. The CDR3 is made up of 14 amino acids.

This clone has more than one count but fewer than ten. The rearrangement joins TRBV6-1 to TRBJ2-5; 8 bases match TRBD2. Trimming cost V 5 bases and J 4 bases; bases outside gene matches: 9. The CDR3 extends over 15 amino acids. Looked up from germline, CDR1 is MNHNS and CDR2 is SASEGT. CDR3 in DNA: TGTGCCAGCAGTAAAGAGCGGGGGTTGGGAGAGACCCAGTACTTC. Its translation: CASSKERGLGETQYF.

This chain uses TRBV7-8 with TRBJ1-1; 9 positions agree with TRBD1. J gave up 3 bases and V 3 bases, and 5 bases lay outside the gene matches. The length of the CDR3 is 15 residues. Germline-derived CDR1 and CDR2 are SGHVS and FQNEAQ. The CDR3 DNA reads TGTGCCAGCAGCTTTTGGGACAGGGTAGACACTGAAGCTTTCTTT. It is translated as CASSFWDRVDTEAFF.

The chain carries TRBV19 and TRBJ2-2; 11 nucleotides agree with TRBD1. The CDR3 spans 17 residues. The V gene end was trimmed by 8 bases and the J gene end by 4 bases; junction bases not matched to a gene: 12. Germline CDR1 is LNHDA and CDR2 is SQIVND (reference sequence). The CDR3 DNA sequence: TGTGCCAGTCGATCCCTGGGACAGGGGGGACCCACCGGGGAGCTGTTTTTT. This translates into CASRSLGQGGPTGELFF.

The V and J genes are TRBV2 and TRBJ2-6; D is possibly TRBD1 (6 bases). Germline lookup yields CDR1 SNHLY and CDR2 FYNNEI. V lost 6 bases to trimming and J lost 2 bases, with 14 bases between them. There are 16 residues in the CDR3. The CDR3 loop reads CASSKTGLPGANVLTF. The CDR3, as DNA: TGTGCCAGCAGCAAAACAGGGCTCCCTGGGGCCAACGTCCTGACTTTC.

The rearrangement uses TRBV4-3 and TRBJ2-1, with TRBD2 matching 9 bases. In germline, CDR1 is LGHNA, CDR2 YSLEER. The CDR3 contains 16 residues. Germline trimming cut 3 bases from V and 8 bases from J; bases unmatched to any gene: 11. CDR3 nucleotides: TGCGCCAGCAGCCAGGGGGGGACTAGCTCGGGCGATGAGCAGTTCTTC. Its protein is CASSQGGTSSGDEQFF.

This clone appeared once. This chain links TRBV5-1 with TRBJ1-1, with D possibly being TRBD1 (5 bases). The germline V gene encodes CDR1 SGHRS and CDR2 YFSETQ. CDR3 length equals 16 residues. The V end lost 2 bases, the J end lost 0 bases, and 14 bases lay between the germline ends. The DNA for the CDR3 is TGCGCCAGCAGCTTTAGGGGACTCGGGGTGAACACTGAAGCTTTCTTT. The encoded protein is CASSFRGLGVNTEAFF.

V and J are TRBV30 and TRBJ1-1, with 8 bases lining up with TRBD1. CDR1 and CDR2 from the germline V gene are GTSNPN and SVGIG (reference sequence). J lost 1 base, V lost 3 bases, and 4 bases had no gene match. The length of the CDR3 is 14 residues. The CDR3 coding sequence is TGTGCCTGGAGAAGGGACAGGCAGAACACTGAAGCTTTCTTT. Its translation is CAWRRDRQNTEAFF.

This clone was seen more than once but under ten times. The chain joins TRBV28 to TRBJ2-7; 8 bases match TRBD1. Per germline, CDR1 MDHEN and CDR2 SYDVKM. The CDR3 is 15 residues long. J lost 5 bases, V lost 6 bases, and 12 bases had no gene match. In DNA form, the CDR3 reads TGTGCCAGCAGCCGAACCGGGACAGGCTGGGACGAGCAGTACTTC. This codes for CASSRTGTGWDEQYF.

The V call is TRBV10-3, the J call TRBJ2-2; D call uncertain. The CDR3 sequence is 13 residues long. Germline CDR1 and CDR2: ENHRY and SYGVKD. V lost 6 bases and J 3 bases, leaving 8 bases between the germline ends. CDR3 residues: CAISLLDTGELFF. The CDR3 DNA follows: TGTGCCATCAGCCTACTCGACACCGGGGAGCTGTTTTTT.

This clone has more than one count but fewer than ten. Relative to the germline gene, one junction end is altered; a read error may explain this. The CDR3 DNA is TGTTCCAGCAGCTTTTTAACGGGGGGATCCTACGAGCAGTACTTC. It is translated as CSSSFLTGGSYEQYF. The J gene is TRBJ2-7, the V gene TRBV7-9, with 7 bases lining up with TRBD2. The length of the CDR3 is 15 residues. Per germline, CDR1 SEHNR and CDR2 FQNEAQ (reference sequence).

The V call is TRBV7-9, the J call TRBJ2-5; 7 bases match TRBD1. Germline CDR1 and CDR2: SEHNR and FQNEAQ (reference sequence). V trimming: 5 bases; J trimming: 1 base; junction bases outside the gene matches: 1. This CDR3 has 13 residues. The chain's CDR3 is CASSRDSQETQYF. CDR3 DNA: TGTGCCAGCAGCCGGGACAGCCAAGAGACCCAGTACTTC.

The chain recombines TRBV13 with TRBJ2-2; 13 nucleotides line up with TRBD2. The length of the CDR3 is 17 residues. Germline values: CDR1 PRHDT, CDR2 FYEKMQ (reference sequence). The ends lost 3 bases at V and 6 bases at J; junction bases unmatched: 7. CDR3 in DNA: TGTGCCAGCAGCTTTACTAGCGGGAGGGACGGTGCCGGGGAGCTGTTTTTT. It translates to CASSFTSGRDGAGELFF.

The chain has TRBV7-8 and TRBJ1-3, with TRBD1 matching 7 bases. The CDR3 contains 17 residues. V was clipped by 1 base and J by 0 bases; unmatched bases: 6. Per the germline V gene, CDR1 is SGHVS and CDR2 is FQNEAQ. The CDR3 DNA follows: TGTGCCAGCAGCTTAGAGATCGGGACAGCCTCTGGAAACACCATATATTTT. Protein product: CASSLEIGTASGNTIYF.

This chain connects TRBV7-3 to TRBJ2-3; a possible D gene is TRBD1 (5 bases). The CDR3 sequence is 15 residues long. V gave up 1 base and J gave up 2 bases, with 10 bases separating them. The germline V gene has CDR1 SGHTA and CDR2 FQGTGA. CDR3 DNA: TGTGCCAGCAGCTTAAGGGGCAGCCCCACAGATACGCAGTATTTT. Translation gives CASSLRGSPTDTQYF.

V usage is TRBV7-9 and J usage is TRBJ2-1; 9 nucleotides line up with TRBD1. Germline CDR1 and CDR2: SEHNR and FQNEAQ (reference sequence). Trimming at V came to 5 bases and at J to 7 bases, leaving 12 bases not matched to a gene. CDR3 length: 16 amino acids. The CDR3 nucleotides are TGTGCCAGCAGCCCCCCCTGGAGGACAGGGGATAATGAGCAGTTCTTC. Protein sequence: CASSPPWRTGDNEQFF.